This record looks at one T cell receptor (beta chain) sequence and its context. Germline V gene lookup returns CDR1 MDHEN and CDR2 SYDVKM. Trimming stripped 6 bases from V and 6 bases from J, with 12 bases between. The CDR3 contains 13 residues. The assay was immunoSEQ multiplex PCR, and TCRdb's table has in-frame clones only and misses some. The sample yields 80,000 or so clones, nearly 90% seen once. This entry belongs to a study of radiation and T cells in renal cell carcinoma. Indicated time point: blood 4 weeks post-SBRT, at nephrectomy. The treatment was: 15 Gy SBRT to primary tumor, nephrectomy 4 weeks later.

The clonotype was recovered from a woman in her sixties or seventies with renal cell carcinoma. This material consisted of blood, taken from a patient whose treatment included radiotherapy and nephrectomy. The chain is built from TRBV28 and TRBJ1-5; a weak D match, TRBD1 (5 bases). The CDR3 sequence: CASRRGGGQPQHF. CDR3 nucleotide sequence: TGTGCCAGCAGGCGGGGGGGAGGTCAGCCCCAGCATTTT.